Below are 3 T cell receptor beta chains sequenced from a single sample in a study of cytomegalovirus exposure and HLA in healthy donors. The PCR had 60 Vbeta and 13 Jbeta primers. Profiled with immunoSEQ multiplex PCR; TCRdb holds only in-frame clones, not every one. The table lists 140,000 to 150,000 clones, roughly 80% of them singletons, with more than 4% in the top ten. Sequencing input: PBMCs. Receptors originate from a middle-aged woman in good health and CMV-seropositive.

Here the CDR3 reads CASSLIETGDEKLFF. The CDR3 region has the DNA TGTGCCAGCAGCTTAATCGAGACAGGGGACGAAAAACTGTTTTTT. The gene calls are TRBV7-9 and TRBJ1-4; 8 bases agree with TRBD1. Trimming removed 2 bases from V and 8 bases from J; junction bases left unmatched: 7. CDR3 length equals 15 residues. Germline CDR1 SEHNR, CDR2 FQNEAQ (reference sequence).

V is TRBV7-2 and J is TRBJ2-7, with unresolved D. The ends were cut back, 4 bases at V and 3 bases at J, with 16 bases in the middle. CDR3 length: 15 amino acids. Germline V gene lookup returns CDR1 SGHTA and CDR2 FQGNSA. CDR3 protein: CASSSLLPGHYEQYF. CDR3 DNA sequence: TGTGCCAGCAGCTCCCTCCTCCCTGGCCACTACGAGCAGTACTTC.

The chain recombines TRBV5-6 with TRBJ2-1; the match to TRBD2 covers 11 bases. There are 15 residues in the CDR3. V was clipped by 4 bases and J by 4 bases; unmatched bases: 4. Germline V gene sequence: CDR1 SGHDT, CDR2 YYEEEE. For the CDR3, the DNA is TGTGCCAGCAGCCCAGGGACTAGCGGTTACAATGAGCAGTTCTTC. It specifies CASSPGTSGYNEQFF.